Described below is a single T cell receptor beta chain sequence and its context. Its antigen is still unknown. V gave up 6 bases and J gave up 2 bases; unmatched junction bases: 2. Germline V gene data show CDR1 as WSHSY and CDR2 as SAAADI. The CDR3 extends over 15 amino acids. The data are from a study of graft-versus-host responses after intestinal transplantation. For the study at large: Transplant recipients had multivisceral, liver-intestinal, or isolated intestinal grafts. General study points: Present in recipient marrow, GvH clones included some that appeared first in ileum or blood.

Method: immunoSEQ multiplex PCR; TCRdb's copy keeps in-frame clones and lacks some. The sample holds about 96,000 clones; roughly 92% are singletons and the top ten take more than 0.15%. The receptor comes from a human donor who received an intestinal transplant. The gene calls are TRBV10-2 and TRBJ2-6, with 9 bases lining up with TRBD1. This specimen consisted of unstimulated CD4+ T cells sorted from spleen or lymph node cells, obtained before intestinal transplant. The CDR3 loop reads CASSTGGAGANVLTF. CDR3 nucleotides: TGCGCCAGCAGCACAGGGGGCGCTGGGGCCAACGTCCTGACTTTC.